The 7 T cell receptor beta chains below all came from one sample that was sequenced in a study of cytomegalovirus exposure and HLA in healthy donors. A multiplex PCR was run with 60 Vbeta primers and 13 Jbeta primers. Profiling relied on immunoSEQ multiplex PCR, and the TCRdb table lists in-frame clones only, not all of them. The table includes 150,000 to 200,000 clones, about 69% detected once. Specimen: PBMCs. Every receptor here comes from a human donor in good health.

The chain has TRBV9 and TRBJ1-2; 10 bases align to TRBD1. The CDR3 covers 14 residues. Trimming cost V 0 bases and J 8 bases; bases outside gene matches: 4. Germline CDR1 and CDR2: SGDLS and YYNGEE. CDR3 protein: CASSVEDRGFGYTF. Here the CDR3 DNA reads TGTGCCAGCAGCGTAGAGGACAGGGGGTTCGGCTACACCTTC.

CDR3 sequence (DNA): TGTGCCAGCAGAACATTACACGGGGCCTACGAGCAGTACTTC. This sequence encodes CASRTLHGAYEQYF. This chain uses TRBV6-1 with TRBJ2-7, with D tentatively TRBD2 (5 bases). Trimming took off 6 bases at V and 2 bases at J, with 14 bases between the two ends. Germline-derived CDR1 and CDR2 are MNHNS and SASEGT. The CDR3 contains 14 residues.

This rearrangement joins TRBV2 to TRBJ2-3; 8 nucleotides match TRBD1. The CDR3 totals 14 residues. Germline assignment: CDR1 SNHLY and CDR2 FYNNEI. V trimming: 5 bases; J trimming: 5 bases; junction bases outside the gene matches: 6. CDR3 loop: CASSLGQGRDTQYF. In nucleotides, the CDR3 is TGTGCCAGCAGTCTCGGACAGGGAAGAGATACGCAGTATTTT.

V is TRBV9 and J is TRBJ1-3; a weak D match, TRBD1 (6 bases). V was clipped by 3 bases and J by 6 bases, with 25 bases between them. The CDR3 is made up of 18 amino acids. Germline CDR1 is SGDLS and CDR2 is YYNGEE. The CDR3 protein is CASSEGPQGIPSLNTIYF. The DNA for the CDR3 is TGTGCCAGCAGCGAAGGGCCACAGGGAATACCTTCGTTAAACACCATATATTTT.

The chain combines TRBV4-3 with TRBJ2-6; D call uncertain. The CDR3 contains 17 residues. The V gene's germline CDR1 is LGHNA and CDR2 YSLEER. The V and J ends lost 1 base and 0 bases respectively, with 10 bases between them. In DNA, the CDR3 is TGCGCCAGCAGCCAAGCGAGTTCGGGCTCTGGGGCCAACGTCCTGACTTTC. Its protein product is CASSQASSGSGANVLTF.

The V and J genes are TRBV30 and TRBJ2-1; possible D gene TRBD1, 6 bases. CDR1 and CDR2 (germline): GTSNPN, SVGIG (reference sequence). V gave up 4 bases and J gave up 1 base, with 11 bases separating them. The CDR3 spans 14 residues. CDR3 sequence reads: CAWIRTASYNEQFF. CDR3 bases: TGTGCCTGGATTCGGACAGCGTCCTACAATGAGCAGTTCTTC.

This CDR3 reads CASSEGERGGDYAGYTF. The CDR3 coding sequence is TGTGCCAGCAGCGAAGGCGAACGGGGGGGAGATTACGCAGGCTACACCTTC. This chain connects TRBV9 to TRBJ1-2; weak D call: TRBD1 (5 bases). CDR3 size: 17 residues. The V end lost 3 bases, the J end lost 8 bases, and 26 bases lay between the germline ends. CDR1 and CDR2 (germline): SGDLS, YYNGEE.